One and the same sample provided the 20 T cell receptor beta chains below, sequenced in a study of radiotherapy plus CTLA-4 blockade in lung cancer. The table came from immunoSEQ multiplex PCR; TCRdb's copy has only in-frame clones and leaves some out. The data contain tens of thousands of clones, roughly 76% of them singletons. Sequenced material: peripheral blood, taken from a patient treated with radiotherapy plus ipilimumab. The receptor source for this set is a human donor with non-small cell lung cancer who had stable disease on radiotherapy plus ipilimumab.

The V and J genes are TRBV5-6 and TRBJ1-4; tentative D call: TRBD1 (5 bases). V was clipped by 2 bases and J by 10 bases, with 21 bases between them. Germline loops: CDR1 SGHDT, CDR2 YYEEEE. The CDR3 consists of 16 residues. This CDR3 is CASSLSLEAGTVKLFF. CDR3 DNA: TGTGCCAGCAGCTTAAGTTTAGAGGCAGGGACGGTAAAACTGTTTTTT.

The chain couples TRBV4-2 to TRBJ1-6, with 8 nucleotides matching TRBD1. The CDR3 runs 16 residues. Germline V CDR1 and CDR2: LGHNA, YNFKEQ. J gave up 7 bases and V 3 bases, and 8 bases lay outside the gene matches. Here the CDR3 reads CASSHEQGDFNSPLHF. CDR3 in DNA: TGTGCCAGCAGCCACGAACAGGGGGATTTCAATTCACCCCTCCACTTT.

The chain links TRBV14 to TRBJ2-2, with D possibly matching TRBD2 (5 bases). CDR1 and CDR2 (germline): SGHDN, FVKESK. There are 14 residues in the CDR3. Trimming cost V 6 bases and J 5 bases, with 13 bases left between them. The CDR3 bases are TGTGCCAGCAGTCCTCGAGGAGGAACCGGGGAGCTGTTTTTT. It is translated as CASSPRGGTGELFF.

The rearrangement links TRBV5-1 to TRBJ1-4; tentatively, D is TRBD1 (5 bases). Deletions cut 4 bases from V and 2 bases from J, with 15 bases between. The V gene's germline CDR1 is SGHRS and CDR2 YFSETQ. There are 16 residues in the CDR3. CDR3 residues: CASSASGSGTNEKLFF. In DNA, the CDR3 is TGCGCCAGCAGCGCATCAGGGTCGGGCACTAATGAAAAACTGTTTTTT.

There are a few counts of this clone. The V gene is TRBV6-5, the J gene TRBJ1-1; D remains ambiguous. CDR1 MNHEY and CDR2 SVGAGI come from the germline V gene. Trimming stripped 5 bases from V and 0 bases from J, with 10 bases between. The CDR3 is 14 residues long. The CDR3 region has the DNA TGTGCCAGCAGTGAAAGGGCCCTGAACACTGAAGCTTTCTTT. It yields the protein CASSERALNTEAFF.

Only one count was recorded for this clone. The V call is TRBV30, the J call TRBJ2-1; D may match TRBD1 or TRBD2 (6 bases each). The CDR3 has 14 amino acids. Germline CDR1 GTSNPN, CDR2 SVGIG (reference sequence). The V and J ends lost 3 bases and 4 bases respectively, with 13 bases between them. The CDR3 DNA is TGTGCCTGGAGCCCGGGGGCCCCGTACAATGAGCAGTTCTTC. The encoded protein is CAWSPGAPYNEQFF.

The CDR3 DNA reads as TGTGCCAGCAGCTTTCGTACACCGGGACAGGGTGACAATGAGCAGTTCTTC. It translates to CASSFRTPGQGDNEQFF. The rearrangement uses TRBV7-8 and TRBJ2-1; 9 nucleotides align to TRBD1. The V gene's germline CDR1 is SGHVS and CDR2 FQNEAQ. The CDR3 extends over 17 amino acids. V shed 3 bases and J 5 bases; nucleotides not matched to a gene: 11.

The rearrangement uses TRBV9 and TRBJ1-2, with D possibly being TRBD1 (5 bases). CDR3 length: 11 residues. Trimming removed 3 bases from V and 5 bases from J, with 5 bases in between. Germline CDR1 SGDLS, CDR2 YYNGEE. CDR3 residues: CASSEGYGYTF. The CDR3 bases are TGTGCCAGCAGCGAGGGGTATGGCTACACCTTC. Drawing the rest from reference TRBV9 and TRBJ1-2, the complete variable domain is DSGVTQTPKHLITATGQRVTLRCSPRSGDLSVYWYQQSLDQGLQFLIQYYNGEERAKGNILERFSAQQFPDLHSELNLSSLELGDSALYFCASSEGYGYTFGSGTRLTVV.

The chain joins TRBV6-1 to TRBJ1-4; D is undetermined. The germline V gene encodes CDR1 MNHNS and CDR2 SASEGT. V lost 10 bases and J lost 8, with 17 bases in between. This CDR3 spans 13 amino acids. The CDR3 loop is CATWGGYEEKLFF. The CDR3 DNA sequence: TGTGCCACCTGGGGAGGTTACGAAGAAAAACTGTTTTTT.

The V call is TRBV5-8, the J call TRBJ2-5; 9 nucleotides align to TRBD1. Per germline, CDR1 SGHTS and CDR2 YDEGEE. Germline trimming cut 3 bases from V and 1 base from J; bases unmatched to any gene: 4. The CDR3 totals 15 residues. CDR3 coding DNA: TGTGCCAGCAGCTGGGCGGACAGGGGCCAAGAGACCCAGTACTTC. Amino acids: CASSWADRGQETQYF.

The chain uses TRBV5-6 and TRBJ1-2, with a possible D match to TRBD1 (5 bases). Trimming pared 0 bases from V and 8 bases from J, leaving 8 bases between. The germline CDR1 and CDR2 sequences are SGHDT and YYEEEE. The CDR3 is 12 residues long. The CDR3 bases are TGTGCCAGCAGCTTGGCCGGGGGAGGCTACACCTTC. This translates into CASSLAGGGYTF.

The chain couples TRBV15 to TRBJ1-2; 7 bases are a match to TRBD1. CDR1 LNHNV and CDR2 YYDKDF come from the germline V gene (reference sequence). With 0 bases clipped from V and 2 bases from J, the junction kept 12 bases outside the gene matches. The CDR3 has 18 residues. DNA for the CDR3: TGTGCCACCAGCAGAGATCGAGTGACAGGGTCCCTCAACTATGGCTACACCTTC. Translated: CATSRDRVTGSLNYGYTF.

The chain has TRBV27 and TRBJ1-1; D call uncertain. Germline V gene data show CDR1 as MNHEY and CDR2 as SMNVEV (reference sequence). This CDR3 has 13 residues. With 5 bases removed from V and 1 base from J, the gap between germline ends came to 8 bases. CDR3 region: CASSPGPNTEAFF. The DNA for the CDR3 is TGTGCCAGCAGTCCCGGCCCGAACACTGAAGCTTTCTTT.

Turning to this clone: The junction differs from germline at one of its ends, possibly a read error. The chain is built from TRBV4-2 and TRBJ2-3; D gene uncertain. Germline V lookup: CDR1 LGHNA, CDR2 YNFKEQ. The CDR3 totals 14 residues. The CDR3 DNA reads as TGTGCCAGCAGTCAAGATCAAAACACAGATACGCAGTATTTT. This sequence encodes CASSQDQNTDTQYF.

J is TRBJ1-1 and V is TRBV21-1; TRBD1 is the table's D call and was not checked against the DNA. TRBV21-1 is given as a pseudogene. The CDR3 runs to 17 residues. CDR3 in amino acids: CASSIQKDPGEGTEAFF. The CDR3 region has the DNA TGTGCCAGCAGCATCCAAAAGGATCCAGGGGAAGGCACTGAAGCTTTCTTT.

In DNA, the CDR3 is TGTGCCAGCAGCCCGCAGACAGGGTTAGCTTCACCCCTCCACTTT. This gives the protein CASSPQTGLASPLHF. The V gene is TRBV14, the J gene TRBJ1-6; 7 nucleotides match TRBD1. Germline V gives CDR1 SGHDN, CDR2 FVKESK. The CDR3 runs 15 residues. The V segment lost 4 bases and the J segment 9 bases; nucleotides outside the gene matches: 9. Full variable domain (rest looked up from reference TRBV14 and TRBJ1-6): EAGVTQFPSHSVIEKGQTVTLRCDPISGHDNLYWYRRVMGKEIKFLLHFVKESKQDESGMPNNRFLAERTGGTYSTLKVQPAELEDSGVYFCASSPQTGLASPLHFGNGTRLTVT.

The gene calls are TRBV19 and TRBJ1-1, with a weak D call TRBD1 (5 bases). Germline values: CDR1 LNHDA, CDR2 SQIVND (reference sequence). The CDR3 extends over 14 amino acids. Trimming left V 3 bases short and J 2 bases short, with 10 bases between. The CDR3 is CASSIYQGNTEAFF. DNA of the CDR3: TGTGCCAGTAGTATTTATCAGGGAAACACTGAAGCTTTCTTT.

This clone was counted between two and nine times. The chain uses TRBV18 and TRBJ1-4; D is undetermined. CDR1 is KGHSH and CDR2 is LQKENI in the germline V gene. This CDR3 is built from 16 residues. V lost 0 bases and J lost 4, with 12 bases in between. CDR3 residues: CASSPPRNGLNEKLFF. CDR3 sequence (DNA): TGTGCCAGCTCACCACCGAGAAACGGGCTTAATGAAAAACTGTTTTTT.

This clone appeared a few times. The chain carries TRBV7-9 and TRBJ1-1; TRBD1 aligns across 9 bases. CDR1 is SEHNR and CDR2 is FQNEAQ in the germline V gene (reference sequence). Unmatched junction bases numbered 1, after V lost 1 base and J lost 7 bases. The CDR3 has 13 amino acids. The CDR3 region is CASSLGDRVEAFF. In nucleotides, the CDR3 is TGTGCCAGCAGCTTAGGGGACAGGGTTGAAGCTTTCTTT.

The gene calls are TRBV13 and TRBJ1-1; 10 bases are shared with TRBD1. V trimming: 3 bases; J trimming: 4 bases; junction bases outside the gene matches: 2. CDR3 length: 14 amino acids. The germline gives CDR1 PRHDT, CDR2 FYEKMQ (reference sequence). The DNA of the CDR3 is TGTGCCAGCAGCTTTCGGGACAGGGGCACTGAAGCTTTCTTT. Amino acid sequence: CASSFRDRGTEAFF. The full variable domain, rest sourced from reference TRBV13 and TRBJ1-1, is AAGVIQSPRHLIKEKRETATLKCYPIPRHDTVYWYQQGPGQDPQFLISFYEKMQSDKGSIPDRFSAQQFSDYHSELNMSSLELGDSALYFCASSFRDRGTEAFFGQGTRLTVV.